Listed below are T cell receptor beta chains from one sample, sequenced in a study of blood T cell repertoires in COVID-19. Libraries were prepared by immunoSEQ multiplex PCR; TCRdb keeps only in-frame clonotypes and omits some of them. This sample has 200,000 to 250,000 clones, with 80% to 90% found just once. Specimen: peripheral blood. The source of these receptors is an elderly woman with COVID-19, enrolled during active disease. The CDR3 runs from the conserved cysteine through the conserved F or W. The D gene is left open where the match is weak. The size field is filled for only some rows; it gives once, few, many or a size class.

clone_size: -; d_call: TRBD2; j_call: TRBJ2-1; v_call: TRBV25-1; cdr3_aa: CASQLAGVYNEQFF; cdr3_nt: TGTGCCAGCCAACTAGCGGGAGTGTACAATGAGCAGTTCTTC
clone_size: -; d_call: -; j_call: TRBJ2-7; v_call: TRBV11-2; cdr3_aa: CASSLGPSSSYEQYF; cdr3_nt: TGTGCCAGCAGCTTAGGTCCTTCGAGCTCCTACGAGCAGTACTTC
clone_size: -; d_call: -; j_call: TRBJ1-2; v_call: TRBV5-1; cdr3_aa: CASSSTAPNYGYTF; cdr3_nt: TGCGCCAGCAGCTCGACAGCTCCTAACTATGGCTACACCTTC
clone_size: -; d_call: -; j_call: TRBJ2-1; v_call: TRBV5-1; cdr3_aa: CASSLGSEASEQFF; cdr3_nt: TGCGCCAGCAGCTTGGGGTCAGAGGCCAGTGAGCAGTTCTTC
clone_size: few; d_call: -; j_call: TRBJ1-6; v_call: TRBV28; cdr3_aa: CASSLVLGGVGSPLHF; cdr3_nt: TGTGCCAGCAGTTTAGTATTGGGGGGAGTAGGTTCACCCCTCCACTTT
clone_size: -; d_call: TRBD2; j_call: TRBJ2-7; v_call: TRBV2; cdr3_aa: CASRSSGSTEQYF; cdr3_nt: TGTGCCAGCAGGTCTAGCGGGAGTACCGAGCAGTACTTC
clone_size: once; d_call: TRBD1; j_call: TRBJ1-1; v_call: TRBV20-1; cdr3_aa: CSASSSQGVNTEAFF; cdr3_nt: TGCAGTGCTAGTTCCAGCCAGGGGGTGAACACTGAAGCTTTCTTT
clone_size: -; d_call: TRBD1; j_call: TRBJ1-5; v_call: TRBV7-2; cdr3_aa: CASSPSGTGLNQPQHF; cdr3_nt: TGTGCCAGCAGCCCCTCCGGGACAGGGCTTAATCAGCCCCAGCATTTT
clone_size: -; d_call: TRBD2; j_call: TRBJ2-3; v_call: TRBV28; cdr3_aa: CASRNWSGRSTDTQYF; cdr3_nt: TGTGCCAGCAGGAATTGGAGCGGGAGGTCGACAGATACGCAGTATTTT
clone_size: -; d_call: TRBD1; j_call: TRBJ2-5; v_call: TRBV5-1; cdr3_aa: CASSLTGAGETQYF; cdr3_nt: TGCGCCAGCAGCCTTACAGGGGCTGGCGAGACCCAGTACTTC
clone_size: -; d_call: TRBD2; j_call: TRBJ2-1; v_call: TRBV7-6; cdr3_aa: CASSFRGAGGTHNEQFF; cdr3_nt: TGTGCCAGCAGCTTTAGGGGAGCGGGAGGGACCCACAATGAGCAGTTCTTC
clone_size: -; d_call: TRBD1; j_call: TRBJ1-5; v_call: TRBV18; cdr3_aa: CASSRGTGDNQPQHF; cdr3_nt: TGTGCCAGCTCACGAGGGACAGGGGATAATCAGCCCCAGCATTTT
clone_size: -; d_call: -; j_call: TRBJ1-2; v_call: TRBV7-9; cdr3_aa: CASSLKDIEPYTF; cdr3_nt: TGTGCCAGCAGCTTAAAGGACATAGAGCCCTACACCTTC
clone_size: -; d_call: TRBD1; j_call: TRBJ1-1; v_call: TRBV18; cdr3_aa: CASSRDRGGGNTEAFF; cdr3_nt: TGTGCCAGCTCAAGAGACAGGGGAGGCGGGAACACTGAAGCTTTCTTT
clone_size: -; d_call: TRBD1; j_call: TRBJ2-5; v_call: TRBV28; cdr3_aa: CASSRRQGFKETQYF; cdr3_nt: TGTGCCAGCAGCCGTCGACAGGGGTTCAAAGAGACCCAGTACTTC
clone_size: -; d_call: -; j_call: TRBJ1-6; v_call: TRBV7-2; cdr3_aa: CASSLEGSHNSPLHF; cdr3_nt: TGTGCCAGCAGCTTAGAGGGGTCCCATAATTCACCCCTCCACTTT
clone_size: -; d_call: -; j_call: TRBJ2-1; v_call: TRBV5-4; cdr3_aa: CASSLVASNEQFF; cdr3_nt: TGTGCCAGCAGCTTGGTTGCCAGCAATGAGCAGTTCTTC
clone_size: -; d_call: -; j_call: TRBJ1-1; v_call: TRBV6-5; cdr3_aa: CASSYARRGETEAFF; cdr3_nt: TGTGCCAGCAGTTACGCCAGGCGCGGGGAAACTGAAGCTTTCTTT
clone_size: -; d_call: -; j_call: TRBJ2-2; v_call: TRBV28; cdr3_aa: CASSLLTGELFF; cdr3_nt: TGTGCCAGCAGTTTACTCACCGGGGAGCTGTTTTTT
clone_size: few; d_call: TRBD1; j_call: TRBJ2-1; v_call: TRBV5-1; cdr3_aa: CASSSPSGQGQGGTEQFF; cdr3_nt: TGCGCCAGCAGCTCCCCCTCGGGACAGGGGCAGGGAGGTACAGAGCAGTTCTTC
clone_size: -; d_call: -; j_call: TRBJ1-6; v_call: TRBV10-3; cdr3_aa: CAISERGIGTNSPLHF; cdr3_nt: TGTGCCATCAGTGAGAGGGGGATCGGCACAAATTCACCCCTCCACTTT
clone_size: -; d_call: TRBD2; j_call: TRBJ2-1; v_call: TRBV12-3/TRBV12-4; cdr3_aa: CASSYNGGNEQFF; cdr3_nt: TGTGCCAGCAGTTATAACGGGGGGAATGAGCAGTTCTTC
clone_size: -; d_call: -; j_call: TRBJ1-2; v_call: TRBV7-9; cdr3_aa: CAWGGGYTF; cdr3_nt: TGTGCCTGGGGGGGTGGCTACACCTTC
clone_size: -; d_call: TRBD2; j_call: TRBJ2-7; v_call: TRBV11-2; cdr3_aa: CASSPSGRVPWEQYF; cdr3_nt: TGTGCCAGCAGTCCCAGCGGGAGAGTCCCCTGGGAGCAGTACTTC
clone_size: -; d_call: -; j_call: TRBJ2-2; v_call: TRBV5-6; cdr3_aa: CASSYQGILAGELFF; cdr3_nt: TGTGCCAGCAGCTATCAGGGGATCCTAGCCGGGGAGCTGTTTTTT
clone_size: -; d_call: -; j_call: TRBJ2-5; v_call: TRBV7-2; cdr3_aa: CASSGGATETQYF; cdr3_nt: TGTGCCAGCAGCGGGGGGGCTACGGAGACCCAGTACTTC
clone_size: -; d_call: -; j_call: TRBJ1-1; v_call: TRBV7-8; cdr3_aa: CASSFSGSTEAFF; cdr3_nt: TGTGCCAGCAGCTTTTCGGGGTCCACTGAAGCTTTCTTT
clone_size: -; d_call: -; j_call: TRBJ2-5; v_call: TRBV6-5; cdr3_aa: CASSYSGRVEETQYF; cdr3_nt: TGTGCCAGCAGTTACTCCGGCAGGGTAGAAGAGACCCAGTACTTC
clone_size: -; d_call: TRBD1; j_call: TRBJ2-3; v_call: TRBV3-1/TRBV3-2; cdr3_aa: CASSQVEGARTQYF; cdr3_nt: TGTGCCAGCAGCCAAGTTGAGGGGGCTCGAACGCAGTATTTT
clone_size: -; d_call: TRBD1; j_call: TRBJ1-1; v_call: TRBV29-1; cdr3_aa: CSVETGAPMNTEAFF; cdr3_nt: TGCAGCGTTGAGACAGGGGCCCCGATGAACACTGAAGCTTTCTTT
clone_size: -; d_call: -; j_call: TRBJ1-2; v_call: TRBV6-1; cdr3_aa: CASSDEALGGYGYTF; cdr3_nt: TGTGCCAGCAGTGACGAAGCTTTAGGGGGCTATGGCTACACCTTC
clone_size: -; d_call: TRBD2; j_call: TRBJ2-3; v_call: TRBV9; cdr3_aa: CASSVSGGTDTQYF; cdr3_nt: TGTGCCAGCAGCGTTAGCGGGGGGACAGATACGCAGTATTTT
clone_size: -; d_call: -; j_call: TRBJ1-5; v_call: TRBV18; cdr3_aa: CASSAGSSRNQPQHF; cdr3_nt: TGTGCCAGCTCAGCCGGGTCGTCAAGGAATCAGCCCCAGCATTTT
clone_size: -; d_call: -; j_call: TRBJ2-7; v_call: TRBV24-1; cdr3_aa: CATSDPPGDEQYF; cdr3_nt: TGTGCCACCAGTGACCCCCCGGGGGACGAGCAGTACTTC
clone_size: -; d_call: -; j_call: TRBJ2-3; v_call: TRBV5-4; cdr3_aa: CASSFAAQTDTQYF; cdr3_nt: TGTGCCAGCAGCTTCGCGGCCCAAACGGATACGCAGTATTTT
clone_size: -; d_call: -; j_call: TRBJ1-1; v_call: TRBV11-1; cdr3_aa: CASSLRRRMNTEAFF; cdr3_nt: TGTGCCAGCAGCCTACGCAGGCGAATGAACACTGAAGCTTTCTTT
clone_size: -; d_call: TRBD1; j_call: TRBJ1-1; v_call: TRBV6-5; cdr3_aa: CASSRTGVTEAFF; cdr3_nt: TGTGCCAGCAGTCGGACAGGGGTCACTGAAGCTTTCTTT
clone_size: -; d_call: -; j_call: TRBJ2-2; v_call: TRBV7-3; cdr3_aa: CASSRQYANTGELFF; cdr3_nt: TGTGCCAGCAGCCGTCAGTACGCGAACACCGGGGAGCTGTTTTTT
clone_size: -; d_call: -; j_call: TRBJ2-2; v_call: TRBV19; cdr3_aa: CASSIGLVNTGELFF; cdr3_nt: TGTGCCAGTAGTATCGGGTTAGTAAACACCGGGGAGCTGTTTTTT
clone_size: -; d_call: -; j_call: TRBJ1-2; v_call: TRBV7-9; cdr3_aa: CASSLAGGRTADYGYTF; cdr3_nt: TGTGCCAGCAGCTTAGCGGGAGGGCGGACTGCTGACTATGGCTACACCTTC
clone_size: once; d_call: TRBD1; j_call: TRBJ1-1; v_call: TRBV7-9; cdr3_aa: CASSQGQGAEAFF; cdr3_nt: TGTGCCAGCAGCCAAGGACAGGGGGCTGAAGCTTTCTTT
clone_size: -; d_call: -; j_call: TRBJ1-2; v_call: TRBV5-1; cdr3_aa: CASSLGVTRDYGYTF; cdr3_nt: TGCGCCAGCAGCTTGGGGGTGACGAGGGACTATGGCTACACCTTC
clone_size: -; d_call: -; j_call: TRBJ2-1; v_call: TRBV18; cdr3_aa: CASSPVGAQEQFF; cdr3_nt: TGTGCCAGCTCACCGGTAGGGGCTCAAGAGCAGTTCTTC
clone_size: -; d_call: TRBD2; j_call: TRBJ2-5; v_call: TRBV5-6; cdr3_aa: CASSLVAGGPVSQETQYF; cdr3_nt: TGTGCCAGCAGCTTGGTGGCGGGGGGGCCTGTATCCCAAGAGACCCAGTACTTC
clone_size: -; d_call: -; j_call: TRBJ1-2; v_call: TRBV5-1; cdr3_aa: CASSLAEAANYGYTF; cdr3_nt: TGCGCCAGCAGCTTGGCCGAGGCGGCTAACTATGGCTACACCTTC
clone_size: -; d_call: -; j_call: TRBJ2-3; v_call: TRBV24-1; cdr3_aa: CATSEGGTDTQYF; cdr3_nt: TGTGCCACCAGTGAGGGAGGAACAGATACGCAGTATTTT
clone_size: -; d_call: -; j_call: TRBJ2-7; v_call: TRBV21-1; cdr3_aa: CATPVAGGYEQYF; cdr3_nt: TGTGCCACCCCCGTCGCGGGAGGGTACGAGCAGTACTTC
clone_size: -; d_call: -; j_call: TRBJ1-4; v_call: TRBV30; cdr3_aa: CAWSFDEKLFF; cdr3_nt: TGTGCCTGGAGCTTCGATGAAAAACTGTTTTTT
clone_size: -; d_call: -; j_call: TRBJ1-5; v_call: TRBV5-1; cdr3_aa: CASSLDSVDQPQHF; cdr3_nt: TGCGCCAGCAGCTTGGACAGTGTGGATCAGCCCCAGCATTTT
clone_size: -; d_call: -; j_call: TRBJ1-1; v_call: TRBV29-1; cdr3_aa: CSVLRRGTTGMNTEAFF; cdr3_nt: TGCAGCGTTTTGAGAAGGGGAACAACAGGGATGAACACTGAAGCTTTCTTT
clone_size: -; d_call: -; j_call: TRBJ1-4; v_call: TRBV4-1; cdr3_aa: CASSQDSNTRGEKLFF; cdr3_nt: TGCGCCAGCAGCCAAGATTCCAACACCAGGGGTGAAAAACTGTTTTTT
clone_size: -; d_call: -; j_call: TRBJ2-5; v_call: TRBV30; cdr3_aa: CAWSGVGGGETQYF; cdr3_nt: TGTGCCTGGAGTGGGGTGGGGGGAGGAGAGACCCAGTACTTC
clone_size: -; d_call: TRBD1; j_call: TRBJ1-4; v_call: TRBV12-5; cdr3_aa: CASGGTQGEFAEKLFF; cdr3_nt: TGTGCTAGTGGTGGAACACAGGGGGAGTTTGCTGAAAAACTGTTTTTT
clone_size: -; d_call: -; j_call: TRBJ2-6; v_call: TRBV3-1/TRBV3-2; cdr3_aa: CASSQPRAGGANVLTF; cdr3_nt: TGTGCCAGCAGCCAACCGAGGGCAGGTGGGGCCAACGTCCTGACTTTC
clone_size: -; d_call: -; j_call: TRBJ1-5; v_call: TRBV3-1/TRBV3-2; cdr3_aa: CASSLHRGNEPQHF; cdr3_nt: TGTGCCAGCAGCCTTCATAGAGGGAACGAGCCCCAGCATTTT